This is a list of T cell receptor beta chains from one sample in a study of cytomegalovirus exposure and HLA in healthy donors. Here immunoSEQ multiplex PCR was the method, and the copy in TCRdb shows in-frame clones only, minus some. This table holds approximately 200,000 clones, 78% found once. Sequenced sample: PBMCs. These receptors all come from a woman under 40 in good health and CMV-seropositive. Each CDR3 is given with its conserved first and last residue.

v_gene: TRBV5-4
CDR3aa: CASSQGLAVAKNIQYF

v_gene: TRBV19
CDR3aa: CASSIGGSDGYTF

v_gene: TRBV13
CDR3aa: CASSILDTSNYGYTF

v_gene: TRBV4-1
CDR3aa: CASSQTTGIEGEKLFF

v_gene: TRBV19
CDR3aa: CASRNLGQGYEQYF

v_gene: TRBV27
CDR3aa: CASRDSLVGEQYF

v_gene: TRBV19
CDR3aa: CASSIAGVRNEQFF

v_gene: TRBV19
CDR3aa: CASSGASGSGVTDTQYF

v_gene: TRBV4-1
CDR3aa: CASSQDGLAGGLGEQFF

v_gene: TRBV7-9
CDR3aa: CASSFSSGAGDTGELFF

v_gene: TRBV5-8
CDR3aa: CASSPADNRIEKLFF

v_gene: TRBV6-1
CDR3aa: CASRPGLAESELFF

v_gene: TRBV11-3
CDR3aa: CASTSGKWGYEQYF

v_gene: TRBV7-9
CDR3aa: CASSPRGPTGSNEKLFF

v_gene: TRBV15
CDR3aa: CATSGTIHNEQFF

v_gene: TRBV6-6
CDR3aa: CASSAGRAGELFF

v_gene: TRBV19
CDR3aa: CASSQIQGLSGNTIYF

v_gene: TRBV5-1
CDR3aa: CASRSFATNEKLFF

v_gene: TRBV18
CDR3aa: CASSPVTTLQGTEAFF

v_gene: TRBV23-1
CDR3aa: CASSQGVAGGLETQYF

v_gene: TRBV5-1
CDR3aa: CASSLHTGEDYGYTF

v_gene: TRBV5-1
CDR3aa: CASSLGRGLAGGPYNEQFF

v_gene: TRBV27
CDR3aa: CASSRTLRASSKGNEQFF

v_gene: TRBV19
CDR3aa: CASSIGLAVNEQFF

v_gene: TRBV11-2
CDR3aa: CASSLDTGPGNTIYF

v_gene: TRBV28
CDR3aa: CASSEPGLGSYEQYF

v_gene: TRBV10-3
CDR3aa: CAHTGVLAKNIQYF

v_gene: TRBV6-4
CDR3aa: CASRSTSGSLNEQFF

v_gene: TRBV5-6
CDR3aa: CASSPGQNQPQHF

v_gene: TRBV11-2
CDR3aa: CASSLGPQVASYEQYF

v_gene: TRBV11-3
CDR3aa: CASSTTPNPGDTQYF

v_gene: TRBV19
CDR3aa: CASRQGPKNIQYF

v_gene: TRBV7-6
CDR3aa: CASGGETQYF

v_gene: TRBV6-5
CDR3aa: CASRASGEVSYEQYF

v_gene: TRBV29-1
CDR3aa: CSVADRDGNEKLFF

v_gene: TRBV7-6
CDR3aa: CASSIRQGIGGNTIYF

v_gene: TRBV6-6
CDR3aa: CASSYPGQGNQPQHF

v_gene: TRBV7-9
CDR3aa: CASRTGTGGGYEQYF

v_gene: TRBV2
CDR3aa: CARRSSVAGGITGELFF

v_gene: TRBV11-3
CDR3aa: CASSVKRNTEAFF

v_gene: TRBV10-1
CDR3aa: CASSETSNGYNEQFF

v_gene: TRBV28
CDR3aa: CASSFVRGETQYF

v_gene: TRBV7-9
CDR3aa: CASSLTGYEQYF

v_gene: TRBV28
CDR3aa: CASSTLPSLAAYEQYF

v_gene: TRBV29-1
CDR3aa: CSVGQGHEAFF

v_gene: TRBV10-2
CDR3aa: CASRDRNTGELFF

v_gene: TRBV7-2
CDR3aa: CASSLRGQGADTGELFF